The 29 T cell receptor beta chains below were found in one sample sequenced in a study of T cell changes during pregnancy in multiple sclerosis. Clones were read by immunoSEQ multiplex PCR, and TCRdb kept only the in-frame ones, dropping some. Of tens of thousands of clones listed, 92% are singletons. The starting material was CD4+ T cells from peripheral blood mononuclear cells, obtained before pregnancy. The origin of the receptors is a female donor with multiple sclerosis, enrolled in a pregnancy study.

This clone was counted once. The rearrangement links TRBV6-5 to TRBJ1-2; D may be TRBD1 (6 bases). Deletions cut 0 bases from V and 8 bases from J, with 13 bases between. Germline V gene data show CDR1 as MNHEY and CDR2 as SVGAGI. The CDR3 is made up of 14 amino acids. The CDR3 reads CASSYSGGARGYTF. DNA of the CDR3: TGTGCCAGCAGTTACTCAGGGGGGGCAAGGGGCTACACCTTC.

This rearrangement joins TRBV5-8 to TRBJ2-3; TRBD2 agrees at 7 bases. This CDR3 contains 15 residues. CDR1 is SGHTS and CDR2 is YDEGEE in the germline V gene. The V gene end was trimmed by 0 bases and the J gene end by 6 bases; junction bases not matched to a gene: 7. The CDR3 bases are TGTGCCAGCAGCTTGGTGTTCGGGAGGCAGGATACGCAGTATTTT. It specifies CASSLVFGRQDTQYF. The variable domain in full, completed from reference TRBV5-8 and TRBJ2-3, reads EAGVTQSPTHLIKTRGQQATLRCSPISGHTSVYWYQQALGLGLQFLLWYDEGEERNRGNFPPRFSGRQFPNYSSELNVNALELEDSALYLCASSLVFGRQDTQYFGPGTRLTVL.

V usage is TRBV28 and J usage is TRBJ2-5; D possibly corresponds to TRBD1 (6 bases). V lost 7 bases, J lost 8 bases, and 23 bases lay in between. CDR1 and CDR2 from the germline V gene are MDHEN and SYDVKM. The CDR3 runs to 15 residues. CDR3 sequence: CASTETGFGMRTQYF. CDR3 bases: TGTGCCAGCACCGAAACAGGGTTTGGCATGAGAACCCAGTACTTC.

The chain has TRBV6-5 and TRBJ2-5, with 11 bases fitting TRBD1. The CDR3 loop spans 15 amino acids. The germline V gene encodes CDR1 MNHEY and CDR2 SVGAGI. Trimming cost V 0 bases and J 5 bases; bases outside gene matches: 2. The CDR3 DNA follows: TGTGCCAGCAGTTACTCGGGGGACAGGGGGGAGACCCAGTACTTC. It translates to CASSYSGDRGETQYF.

J is TRBJ1-2 and V is TRBV6-6; the D gene is possibly TRBD1 (6 bases). This CDR3 has 14 residues. Per germline, CDR1 MNHNY and CDR2 SVGAGI (reference sequence). Deletions cut 2 bases from V and 3 bases from J, with 10 bases between. Written as DNA, the CDR3 is TGTGCCAGCAGTTACGGGACACTGGACTATGGCTACACCTTC. Translating it yields CASSYGTLDYGYTF.

V usage is TRBV28 and J usage is TRBJ1-3, with 7 nucleotides matching TRBD1. J gave up 8 bases and V 5 bases, and 9 bases lay outside the gene matches. The CDR3 runs 14 residues. CDR1 is MDHEN, CDR2 SYDVKM, per germline. The CDR3 protein is CASSADRARHTIYF. The DNA for the CDR3 is TGTGCCAGCAGTGCCGACAGGGCTCGGCACACCATATATTTT. Looking up the rest from reference TRBV28 and TRBJ1-3 gives the full variable domain: DVKVTQSSRYLVKRTGEKVFLECVQDMDHENMFWYRQDPGLGLRLIYFSYDVKMKEKGDIPEGYSVSREKKERFSLILESASTNQTSMYLCASSADRARHTIYFGEGSWLTVV.

The V gene is TRBV7-6, the J gene TRBJ2-2; 10 positions match TRBD1. CDR3 length equals 15 residues. Per the germline V gene, CDR1 is SGHVS and CDR2 is FNYEAQ. J lost 7 bases, V lost 3 bases, and 5 bases had no gene match. The CDR3 nucleotides read TGTGCCAGCAGCTTGACAGGGGGCTCGGTCGGGGAGCTGTTTTTT. Translating it yields CASSLTGGSVGELFF.

As concerns this clone: The same CDR3 can be traced to other DNA sequences in this sample. The chain employs TRBV7-9 and TRBJ1-5; tentatively, D is TRBD1 (5 bases). V was shortened by 5 bases and J by 0 bases, with 8 bases between the two germline ends. The CDR3 runs to 14 residues. In germline, CDR1 is SEHNR, CDR2 FQNEAQ (reference sequence). The CDR3 sequence: CASSPDSSNQPQHF. The CDR3 bases are TGTGCCAGCAGCCCCGACAGTAGCAATCAGCCCCAGCATTTT.

The CDR3 reads CSVEQAGGEQYF. The DNA for the CDR3 is TGCAGCGTTGAACAAGCGGGAGGGGAGCAGTACTTC. V and J are TRBV29-1 and TRBJ2-7, with 10 bases fitting TRBD2. CDR3 length: 12 amino acids. The ends lost 2 bases at V and 7 bases at J; junction bases unmatched: 2. Germline CDR1 reads SQVTM; CDR2 reads ANQGSEA.

The chain recombines TRBV10-3 with TRBJ2-1, with D possibly matching TRBD1 (5 bases). Germline CDR1 reads ENHRY; CDR2 reads SYGVKD. The CDR3 extends over 13 amino acids. The V gene lost 7 bases and the J gene lost 5 bases, with 12 bases spanning the gap. CDR3 protein: CAINGQGHNEQFF. The CDR3 DNA follows: TGTGCCATCAATGGCCAGGGTCACAATGAGCAGTTCTTC.

This chain links TRBV11-3 with TRBJ2-2; maybe TRBD2 (5 bases). V lost 5 bases to trimming and J lost 5 bases, with 15 bases between them. CDR1 and CDR2 from the germline V gene are SGHNT and YENEEA. This CDR3 region has 15 residues. CDR3 residues: CASSSSAWGTGELFF. CDR3 DNA sequence: TGTGCCAGCAGCAGTAGCGCGTGGGGAACCGGGGAGCTGTTTTTT.

V and J are TRBV7-6 and TRBJ2-2; the D is unclear. Trimming shortened V by 1 base and J by 3 bases, and 9 bases separated the two germline ends. Germline CDR1 and CDR2: SGHVS and FNYEAQ. The CDR3 sequence is 15 residues long. In nucleotides, the CDR3 is TGTGCCAGCAGCTTAGGACAACTGCACACCGGGGAGCTGTTTTTT. It is translated as CASSLGQLHTGELFF.

The gene calls are TRBV5-1 and TRBJ1-2, with 7 bases lining up with TRBD1. The germline gives CDR1 SGHRS, CDR2 YFSETQ. This CDR3 has 15 residues. V lost 2 bases, J lost 3 bases, and 7 bases stayed unmatched. The CDR3 is CASSFADRYDYGYTF. The CDR3 region has the DNA TGCGCCAGCAGCTTCGCGGACAGGTACGACTATGGCTACACCTTC.

The V gene is TRBV30, the J gene TRBJ1-3; D is unclear. V was trimmed by 0 bases and J by 3 bases, leaving 3 bases between them. The V gene's germline CDR1 is GTSNPN and CDR2 SVGIG (reference sequence). This CDR3 has 12 amino acids. The CDR3 sequence is CAWSVGGNTIYF. The CDR3 DNA is TGTGCCTGGAGTGTCGGTGGAAACACCATATATTTT.

V gene TRBV5-1 combines with J gene TRBJ2-7; perhaps TRBD1 as D (7 bases). Germline-derived CDR1 and CDR2 are SGHRS and YFSETQ. The CDR3 is made up of 14 amino acids. Trimming cost V 1 base and J 3 bases, with 11 bases left between them. This CDR3 is CASSLSGGNYEQYF. In DNA form, the CDR3 reads TGCGCCAGCAGCTTGTCAGGGGGGAACTACGAGCAGTACTTC. The complete variable domain, with remaining parts taken from reference TRBV5-1 and TRBJ2-7, reads KAGVTQTPRYLIKTRGQQVTLSCSPISGHRSVSWYQQTPGQGLQFLFEYFSETQRNKGNFPGRFSGRQFSNSRSEMNVSTLELGDSALYLCASSLSGGNYEQYFGPGTRLTVT.

The rearrangement uses TRBV5-1 and TRBJ2-7, with 9 bases identical to TRBD2. Germline CDR1 and CDR2: SGHRS and YFSETQ. V lost 1 base and J lost 3; bases outside the gene matches: 5. The CDR3 totals 15 residues. In DNA form, the CDR3 reads TGCGCCAGCAGCTTGCCCGGAGCGGGAGGCTACGAGCAGTACTTC. Amino acid sequence: CASSLPGAGGYEQYF.

The CDR3: CASSPDASGGFDEQFF. For the CDR3, the DNA is TGTGCCAGCAGCCCCGACGCGAGCGGGGGGTTCGATGAGCAGTTCTTC. J is TRBJ2-1 and V is TRBV7-2, with 9 positions matching TRBD2. The CDR3 is made up of 16 amino acids. Germline trimming cut 5 bases from V and 8 bases from J; bases unmatched to any gene: 13. CDR1 and CDR2 from the germline V gene are SGHTA and FQGNSA.

The rearrangement joins TRBV10-3 to TRBJ2-7; the D gene is possibly TRBD2 (6 bases). V was trimmed by 4 bases and J by 7 bases, leaving 17 bases between them. CDR3 length: 14 residues. Germline-derived CDR1 and CDR2 are ENHRY and SYGVKD. This CDR3 is CAISGSGLPGEQYF. The CDR3, as DNA: TGTGCCATCAGTGGTTCGGGACTTCCTGGGGAGCAGTACTTC.

The rearrangement uses TRBV5-1 and TRBJ1-5, with a possible D match to TRBD1 (5 bases). This CDR3 has 14 amino acids. CDR1 and CDR2 from the germline V gene are SGHRS and YFSETQ. Trimming left V 0 bases short and J 5 bases short, with 9 bases between. Here the CDR3 DNA reads TGCGCCAGCAGCTTGGAGGGGCGGTATCAGCCCCAGCATTTT. Its protein is CASSLEGRYQPQHF. Variable domain in full (rest from reference TRBV5-1 and TRBJ1-5): KAGVTQTPRYLIKTRGQQVTLSCSPISGHRSVSWYQQTPGQGLQFLFEYFSETQRNKGNFPGRFSGRQFSNSRSEMNVSTLELGDSALYLCASSLEGRYQPQHFGDGTRLSIL.

This sequence joins TRBV7-9 and TRBJ2-3, with D perhaps matching TRBD1 (6 bases). V lost 2 bases, J lost 2 bases, and 8 bases lay in between. Looked up from germline, CDR1 is SEHNR and CDR2 is FQNEAQ (reference sequence). This CDR3 contains 14 residues. Here the CDR3 reads CASSLQGYTDTQYF. The CDR3 nucleotides read TGTGCCAGCAGCTTACAGGGGTACACAGATACGCAGTATTTT.

The J gene is TRBJ1-2, the V gene TRBV6-1; TRBD1 matches at 7 bases. Germline V gene data show CDR1 as MNHNS and CDR2 as SASEGT. CDR3 length: 12 residues. V was clipped by 3 bases and J by 11 bases; unmatched bases: 6. CDR3 region: CASSEVGTAYTF. CDR3 nucleotides: TGTGCCAGCAGTGAGGTGGGGACAGCTTACACCTTC.

This clone is a singleton in its sample. The CDR3, as DNA: TGTGCCAGCAGTTTAATAACCCAGGGGAATCAGCCCCAGCATTTT. Translated, it gives CASSLITQGNQPQHF. This rearrangement joins TRBV28 to TRBJ1-5, with D tentatively TRBD1 (6 bases). V shed 2 bases and J shed 4 bases, with 12 bases lying between them. This CDR3 has 15 amino acids. In germline, CDR1 is MDHEN, CDR2 SYDVKM.

The genes are TRBV4-2 and TRBJ1-3; TRBD1 aligns across 10 bases. In germline, CDR1 is LGHNA, CDR2 YNFKEQ. Trimming removed 0 bases from V and 4 bases from J; junction bases left unmatched: 15. The CDR3 has 20 amino acids. As DNA, the CDR3 is TGTGCCAGCAGCCAAGATTTGGGAAGGAGACAGGGGGCGAGGGGAAACACCATATATTTT. Its protein product is CASSQDLGRRQGARGNTIYF.

In the case of this clone: One end of the junction fails to match germline, which may point to a read error. The rearrangement joins TRBV30 to TRBJ1-5, with unresolved D. This CDR3 region has 14 residues. CDR1 is GTSNPN and CDR2 is SVGIG in the germline V gene (reference sequence). The CDR3 spells CAWSVLGRNQAQHF. The CDR3 coding sequence is TGTGCCTGGAGTGTACTTGGGCGTAATCAGGCCCAGCATTTT. Using reference TRBV30 and TRBJ1-5 for the parts outside the CDR3, the full variable domain is SQTIHQWPATLVQPVGSPLSLECTVEGTSNPNLYWYRQAAGRGLQLLFYSVGIGQISSEVPQNLSASRPQDRQFILSSKKLLLSDSGFYLCAWSVLGRNQAQHFGDGTRLSIL.

In its sample, this clone was seen once. The rearrangement uses TRBV11-2 and TRBJ2-7; TRBD2 agrees at 8 bases. The J segment lost 3 bases and the V segment lost 5 bases, leaving 6 bases of the junction unmatched. The germline V gene encodes CDR1 SGHAT and CDR2 FQNNGV. The CDR3 is 14 amino acids. The CDR3: CASSDAGGHYEQYF. The CDR3, as DNA: TGTGCCAGCAGCGACGCGGGAGGCCACTACGAGCAGTACTTC.

The J gene is TRBJ2-2, the V gene TRBV29-1, with TRBD1 matching 9 bases. The germline CDR1 and CDR2 sequences are SQVTM and ANQGSEA. The CDR3 totals 14 residues. The V segment lost 5 bases and the J segment 2 bases; nucleotides outside the gene matches: 3. The CDR3 loop is CSVPGQGNTGELFF. The CDR3 nucleotides read TGCAGCGTTCCGGGACAGGGAAACACCGGGGAGCTGTTTTTT.

The rearrangement uses TRBV28 and TRBJ1-5, with D uncertain. In germline, CDR1 is MDHEN, CDR2 SYDVKM. CDR3 size: 15 residues. V lost 4 bases to trimming and J lost 3 bases, with 13 bases between them. This CDR3 reads CASSSSVEYNQPQHF. The CDR3 DNA sequence: TGTGCCAGCAGTTCAAGTGTCGAGTACAATCAGCCCCAGCATTTT. Drawing the rest from reference TRBV28 and TRBJ1-5, the complete variable domain is DVKVTQSSRYLVKRTGEKVFLECVQDMDHENMFWYRQDPGLGLRLIYFSYDVKMKEKGDIPEGYSVSREKKERFSLILESASTNQTSMYLCASSSSVEYNQPQHFGDGTRLSIL.

The chain links TRBV18 to TRBJ1-1, with D possibly being TRBD1 (5 bases). The germline V and J ends were trimmed by 4 bases and 5 bases, with 17 bases remaining between them. Germline assignment: CDR1 KGHSH and CDR2 LQKENI. CDR3 length: 15 amino acids. The CDR3 coding sequence is TGTGCCAGCTCACGACCAAGCGGGTGGGGGACTGAAGCTTTCTTT. It codes for CASSRPSGWGTEAFF.

The V gene is TRBV7-8, the J gene TRBJ2-5; 7 bases match TRBD1. Trimming took 4 bases from V and 10 from J; bases not matched to a gene: 9. CDR1 and CDR2 (germline): SGHVS, FQNEAQ. This CDR3 contains 13 residues. The CDR3 nucleotides are TGTGCCAGCAGCTCAAGACAGGGCGGTAGCCAGTACTTC. It translates to CASSSRQGGSQYF. The full variable domain, its missing parts supplied by reference TRBV7-8 and TRBJ2-5, is GAGVSQSPRYKVAKRGQDVALRCDPISGHVSLFWYQQALGQGPEFLTYFQNEAQLDKSGLPSDRFFAERPEGSVSTLKIQRTQQEDSAVYLCASSSRQGGSQYFGPGTRLLVL.